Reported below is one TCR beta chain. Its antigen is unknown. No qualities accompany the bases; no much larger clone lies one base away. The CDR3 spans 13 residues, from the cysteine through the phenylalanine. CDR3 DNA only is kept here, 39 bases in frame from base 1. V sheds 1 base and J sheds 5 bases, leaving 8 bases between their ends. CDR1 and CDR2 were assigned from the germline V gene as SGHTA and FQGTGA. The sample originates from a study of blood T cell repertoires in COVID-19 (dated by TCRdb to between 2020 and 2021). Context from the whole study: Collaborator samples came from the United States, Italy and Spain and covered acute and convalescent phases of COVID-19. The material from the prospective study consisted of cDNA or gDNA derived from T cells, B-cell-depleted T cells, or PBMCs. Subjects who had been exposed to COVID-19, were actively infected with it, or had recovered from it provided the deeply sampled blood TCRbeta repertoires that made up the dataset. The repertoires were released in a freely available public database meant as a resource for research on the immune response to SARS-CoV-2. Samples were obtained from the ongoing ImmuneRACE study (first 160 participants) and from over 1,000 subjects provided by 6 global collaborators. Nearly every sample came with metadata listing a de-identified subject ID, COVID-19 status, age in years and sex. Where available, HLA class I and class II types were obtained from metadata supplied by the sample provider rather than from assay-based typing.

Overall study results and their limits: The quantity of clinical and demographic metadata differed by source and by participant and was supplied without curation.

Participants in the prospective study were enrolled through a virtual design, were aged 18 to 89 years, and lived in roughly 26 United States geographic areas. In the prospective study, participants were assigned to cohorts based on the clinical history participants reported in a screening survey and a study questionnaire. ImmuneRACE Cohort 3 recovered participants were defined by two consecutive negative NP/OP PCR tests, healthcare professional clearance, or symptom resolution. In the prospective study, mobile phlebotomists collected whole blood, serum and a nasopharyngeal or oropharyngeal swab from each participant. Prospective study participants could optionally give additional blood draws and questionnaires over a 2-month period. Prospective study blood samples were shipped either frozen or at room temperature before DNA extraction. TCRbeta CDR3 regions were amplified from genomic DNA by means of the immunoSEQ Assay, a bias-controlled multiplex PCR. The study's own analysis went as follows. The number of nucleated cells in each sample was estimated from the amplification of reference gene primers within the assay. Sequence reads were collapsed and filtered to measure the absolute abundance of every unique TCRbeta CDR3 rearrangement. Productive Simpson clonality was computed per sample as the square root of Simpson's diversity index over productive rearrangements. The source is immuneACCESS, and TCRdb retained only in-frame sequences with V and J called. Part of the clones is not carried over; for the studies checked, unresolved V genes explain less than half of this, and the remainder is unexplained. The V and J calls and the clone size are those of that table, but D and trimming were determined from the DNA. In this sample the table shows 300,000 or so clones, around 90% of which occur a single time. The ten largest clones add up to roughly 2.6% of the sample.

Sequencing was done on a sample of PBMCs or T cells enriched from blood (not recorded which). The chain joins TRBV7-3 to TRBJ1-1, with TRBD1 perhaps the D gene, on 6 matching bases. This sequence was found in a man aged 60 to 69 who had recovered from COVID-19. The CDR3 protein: CASSLRGQTEAFF. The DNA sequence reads TGTGCCAGCAGCTTAAGAGGACAGACTGAAGCTTTCTTT. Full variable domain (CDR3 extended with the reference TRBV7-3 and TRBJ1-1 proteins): GAGVSQTPSNKVTEKGKYVELRCDPISGHTALYWYRQSLGQGPEFLIYFQGTGAADDSGLPNDRFFAVRPEGSVSTLKIQRTERGDSAVYLCASSLRGQTEAFFGQGTRLTVV.